This TCR beta chain is from a study of CD8 T cells in ankylosing spondylitis. Notes on the study in general: In ankylosing spondylitis blood, a motif of fewer than 10 highly homologous TCR beta variants appeared characteristic.

TCRdb reanalysed the 5' RACE reads using MiXCR and keeps one entry per CDR3 protein. The table includes some 450,000 distinct CDR3 sequences, roughly 17% detected once. Of note for this clonotype: The antigen is undetermined.

This clonotype was sampled from a male donor with ankylosing spondylitis. The sequenced sample was blood, either unsorted or a sorted T cell fraction (not recorded which).

The CDR3 DNA reads TGTGCCATCAGTCCCCCCGGGACAGGGTTCAATGAGCAGTTCTTC. Residues: CAISPPGTGFNEQFF. The rearrangement joins TRBV10-3 to TRBJ2-1; TRBD1 matches 9 bases. J lost 6 bases, V lost 5 bases, and 8 bases had no gene match. The germline gives CDR1 ENHRY, CDR2 SYGVKD. The CDR3 is 15 residues long.